Each of the 28 T cell receptor beta chains below was sequenced from the same sample in a study of blood T cell repertoires in COVID-19. Data came from immunoSEQ multiplex PCR; TCRdb stores just in-frame clones and leaves some out. The sample shows 90,000 to 100,000 clones, about four fifths of them seen only once. Source material: peripheral blood. The receptors were gathered from a man aged 70 or older with active or convalescent COVID-19.

The chain uses TRBV10-3 and TRBJ2-3; D gene ambiguous. The V end lost 6 bases, the J end lost 0 bases, and 13 bases lay between the germline ends. The CDR3 is 15 amino acids. Looked up from germline, CDR1 is ENHRY and CDR2 is SYGVKD. The CDR3 reads CAIRSGGFSTDTQYF. As DNA, the CDR3 is TGTGCCATCAGATCAGGTGGATTCAGCACAGATACGCAGTATTTT.

The genes are TRBV10-3 and TRBJ1-1, with TRBD1 identical over 10 bases. The V segment lost 11 bases and the J segment 2 bases; nucleotides outside the gene matches: 8. The CDR3 runs to 14 residues. Germline assignment: CDR1 ENHRY and CDR2 SYGVKD. The CDR3 loop is CASRQGAFNTEAFF. The CDR3 DNA reads TGTGCCTCACGACAGGGGGCATTCAACACTGAAGCTTTCTTT.

The V and J genes are TRBV24-1 and TRBJ2-1; D unresolved. With 3 bases removed from V and 3 bases from J, the gap between germline ends came to 8 bases. From germline, CDR1 is KGHDR and CDR2 SFDVKD. CDR3 size: 14 residues. The CDR3 DNA follows: TGTGCCACCAGTGATCCCGACAACTACAATGAGCAGTTCTTC. Its translation is CATSDPDNYNEQFF.

The chain has TRBV6-5 and TRBJ1-2, with D perhaps matching TRBD1 (6 bases). V was pared by 6 bases and J by 5 bases, with 13 bases between. This CDR3 has 13 residues. From germline, CDR1 is MNHEY and CDR2 SVGAGI. The CDR3 reads CASSLSQGYGYTF. The CDR3 region has the DNA TGTGCCAGCAGCCTTAGCCAGGGGTATGGCTACACCTTC.

The chain couples TRBV7-2 to TRBJ2-3; TRBD2 matches 11 bases. With V trimmed by 0 bases and J by 0 bases, 2 bases remained unmatched. Per the germline V gene, CDR1 is SGHTA and CDR2 is FQGNSA. CDR3 length equals 17 residues. CDR3 in DNA: TGTGCCAGCAGCTTAGCGGGGACTAGCGGAAGCACAGATACGCAGTATTTT. Translated: CASSLAGTSGSTDTQYF.

This chain uses TRBV9 with TRBJ2-3, with D possibly being TRBD2 (6 bases). Per germline, CDR1 SGDLS and CDR2 YYNGEE. V was pared by 0 bases and J by 5 bases, with 16 bases between. The CDR3 runs 16 residues. CDR3 residues: CASSVGTSSWVDTQYF. The CDR3 bases are TGTGCCAGCAGCGTAGGAACTAGCTCTTGGGTAGATACGCAGTATTTT. Full variable domain (outside the CDR3, taken from reference TRBV9 and TRBJ2-3): DSGVTQTPKHLITATGQRVTLRCSPRSGDLSVYWYQQSLDQGLQFLIQYYNGEERAKGNILERFSAQQFPDLHSELNLSSLELGDSALYFCASSVGTSSWVDTQYFGPGTRLTVL.

The CDR3, as DNA: TGCAGTGCGAGTTACAGGGGCACAGATACGCAGTATTTT. Its protein product is CSASYRGTDTQYF. The genes are TRBV20-1 and TRBJ2-3, with D tentatively TRBD1 (6 bases). CDR1 is DFQATT, CDR2 SNEGSKA, per germline (reference sequence). The CDR3 is made up of 13 amino acids. Trimming took 6 bases from V and 1 from J, leaving 11 bases between them.

The chain links TRBV5-6 to TRBJ1-4; D may be TRBD1 (6 bases). Trimming removed 2 bases at V and 3 bases at J, with 14 bases between. Germline loops: CDR1 SGHDT, CDR2 YYEEEE. The CDR3 covers 16 residues. The DNA of the CDR3 is TGTGCCAGCAGCTTTTACAGGGTGGCCTCTAATGAAAAACTGTTTTTT. Its protein product is CASSFYRVASNEKLFF. Supplemented by reference TRBV5-6 and TRBJ1-4, the full variable domain reads DAGVTQSPTHLIKTRGQQVTLRCSPKSGHDTVSWYQQALGQGPQFIFQYYEEEERQRGNFPDRFSGHQFPNYSSELNVNALLLGDSALYLCASSFYRVASNEKLFFGSGTQLSVL.

V is TRBV9 and J is TRBJ1-2; maybe TRBD1 (5 bases). The V gene lost 6 bases and the J gene lost 8 bases, with 20 bases spanning the gap. The CDR3 sequence is 14 residues long. Germline V gives CDR1 SGDLS, CDR2 YYNGEE. The CDR3 spells CASTNRGRDSGYTF. DNA for the CDR3: TGTGCCAGCACTAATAGAGGACGGGACTCCGGCTACACCTTC.

The gene calls are TRBV14 and TRBJ2-1, with 8 bases identical to TRBD2. The germline V gene encodes CDR1 SGHDN and CDR2 FVKESK. V was pared by 4 bases and J by 6 bases, with 11 bases of the junction left unmatched. The CDR3 spans 16 residues. The CDR3 region has the DNA TGTGCCAGCAGCCGAGGGTGGGCTAGCGGGCGCAATGAGCAGTTCTTC. Translating gives CASSRGWASGRNEQFF. The full variable domain, its missing parts supplied by reference TRBV14 and TRBJ2-1, is EAGVTQFPSHSVIEKGQTVTLRCDPISGHDNLYWYRRVMGKEIKFLLHFVKESKQDESGMPNNRFLAERTGGTYSTLKVQPAELEDSGVYFCASSRGWASGRNEQFFGPGTRLTVL.

The chain carries TRBV19 and TRBJ1-5; 10 bases match TRBD1. V was pared by 0 bases and J by 1 base, with 9 bases of the junction left unmatched. Germline V gives CDR1 LNHDA, CDR2 SQIVND (reference sequence). This CDR3 comprises 19 residues. CDR3 nucleotide sequence: TGTGCCAGTAGTATAGATCCGGGACAGGGGATCTTAAGCAATCAGCCCCAGCATTTT. Protein sequence: CASSIDPGQGILSNQPQHF.

This clone showed up just once. The chain couples TRBV7-2 to TRBJ1-1, with D possibly being TRBD1 (6 bases). Germline lookup yields CDR1 SGHTA and CDR2 FQGNSA. This CDR3 is 13 amino acids long. V was shortened by 3 bases and J by 4 bases, with 9 bases between the two germline ends. CDR3 sequence reads: CASSFKGGTEAFF. The DNA for the CDR3 is TGTGCCAGCAGCTTTAAAGGGGGCACTGAAGCTTTCTTT.

The chain carries TRBV19 and TRBJ2-2; 13 bases map to TRBD2. Germline-derived CDR1 and CDR2 are LNHDA and SQIVND (reference sequence). The trim removed 9 bases at V and 2 bases at J, leaving 3 bases unmatched. This CDR3 spans 15 amino acids. The CDR3 is CASRTSGGNTGELFF. CDR3 DNA sequence: TGTGCCAGCAGGACTAGCGGGGGCAACACCGGGGAGCTGTTTTTT.

V usage is TRBV4-3 and J usage is TRBJ2-1, with TRBD2 matching over 11 bases. This CDR3 is 15 amino acids long. The junction had 4 bases not matched to a gene; V was cut back by 4 bases and J by 5 bases. Looked up from germline, CDR1 is LGHNA and CDR2 is YSLEER. This chain's CDR3 is CASSPGTSGHNEQFF. In DNA, the CDR3 is TGCGCCAGCAGCCCGGGGACTAGCGGCCACAATGAGCAGTTCTTC.

This clone was found a few times. The gene calls are TRBV29-1 and TRBJ1-4; 8 bases fit TRBD1. The CDR3 consists of 15 residues. Germline V gene lookup returns CDR1 SQVTM and CDR2 ANQGSEA. J lost 7 bases, V lost 7 bases, and 14 bases had no gene match. Here the CDR3 DNA reads TGCAGCGCCTCCCGGCCAGGGGGCGTGGGTGAAAAACTGTTTTTT. It yields the protein CSASRPGGVGEKLFF.

The chain is built from TRBV10-3 and TRBJ1-2; TRBD1 aligns across 7 bases. The trim removed 4 bases at V and 4 bases at J, leaving 9 bases unmatched. CDR1 and CDR2 (germline): ENHRY, SYGVKD. The CDR3 extends over 15 amino acids. The CDR3, as DNA: TGTGCCATCAGTGCAAACCAGGGGGGTTCCTATGGCTACACCTTC. As protein: CAISANQGGSYGYTF.

This chain links TRBV24-1 with TRBJ2-2; 12 bases line up with TRBD1. CDR3 length: 16 residues. Unmatched junction bases numbered 8, after V lost 9 bases and J lost 4 bases. Germline V gives CDR1 KGHDR, CDR2 SFDVKD. CDR3 nucleotides: TGTGCCACCCGGGGGGACAGGGGGCTTGCCACCGGGGAGCTGTTTTTT. Its protein is CATRGDRGLATGELFF.

This chain connects TRBV28 to TRBJ2-1; D possibly corresponds to TRBD2 (6 bases). V lost 7 bases and J 1 base, leaving 17 bases between the germline ends. Germline V gene lookup returns CDR1 MDHEN and CDR2 SYDVKM. The CDR3 is 16 residues long. The CDR3 DNA reads TGTGCCAGCACTCGAGGCGGGACGGATTCCTACAATGAGCAGTTCTTC. Translated, it gives CASTRGGTDSYNEQFF.

The chain links TRBV2 to TRBJ1-1; maybe TRBD1 (6 bases). This CDR3 is built from 13 residues. The V gene lost 7 bases and the J gene lost 1 base, with 10 bases spanning the gap. Germline V gene lookup returns CDR1 SNHLY and CDR2 FYNNEI. CDR3 residues: CASKRDTNTEAFF. CDR3 DNA: TGTGCCAGCAAAAGGGACACGAACACTGAAGCTTTCTTT.

Turning to this clone: The junction departs from germline at one end; a sequencing error may be responsible. The genes are TRBV5-4 and TRBJ2-2, with a tentative D call TRBD1 (5 bases). CDR3 length: 15 residues. Germline CDR1 SGHNT, CDR2 YYREEE (reference sequence). In DNA form, the CDR3 reads TGTGCCAGCACCTTGGGGCAGGCGAACACCGGGGAGCTGTTTTTT. This sequence encodes CASTLGQANTGELFF.

This clone has a handful of counts. This chain joins TRBV19 and TRBJ1-3; D might be TRBD1 (6 bases). Germline lookup yields CDR1 LNHDA and CDR2 SQIVND (reference sequence). CDR3 length equals 14 residues. V shed 3 bases and J shed 3 bases, with 9 bases lying between them. The CDR3 bases are TGTGCCAGTAGTATCAAAGGGGGTGGAAACACCATATATTTT. This codes for CASSIKGGGNTIYF.

The chain is built from TRBV2 and TRBJ1-2; D is unresolved. CDR1 SNHLY and CDR2 FYNNEI come from the germline V gene. Trimming stripped 7 bases from V and 2 bases from J, with 14 bases between. This CDR3 is built from 14 residues. The CDR3 DNA reads TGTGCCAGCACCCCGCGGGGTTCCAACTATGGCTACACCTTC. This codes for CASTPRGSNYGYTF.

The chain uses TRBV2 and TRBJ1-6; 9 bases are shared with TRBD1. Trimming removed 7 bases from V and 9 bases from J; junction bases left unmatched: 10. From germline, CDR1 is SNHLY and CDR2 FYNNEI. The CDR3 runs to 15 residues. CDR3 nucleotide sequence: TGTGCCAGCAAGAAGGCGGGACAGGGAGGTTCACCCCTCCACTTT. It translates to CASKKAGQGGSPLHF.

V usage is TRBV7-9 and J usage is TRBJ1-1; tentative D call: TRBD1 (6 bases). Looked up from germline, CDR1 is SEHNR and CDR2 is FQNEAQ (reference sequence). The V end lost 7 bases, the J end lost 8 bases, and 17 bases lay between the germline ends. This CDR3 is built from 13 residues. The CDR3 coding sequence is TGTGCCAGCACCGTTCGGGGGGGCAGCGAAGCTTTCTTT. It encodes CASTVRGGSEAFF.

This clone was recorded only once. J is TRBJ2-7 and V is TRBV6-2 or TRBV6-3; 11 bases fit TRBD2. The CDR3 loop spans 15 amino acids. The junction had 4 bases not matched to a gene; V was cut back by 2 bases and J by 4 bases. The germline V gene has CDR1 MNHEY and CDR2 SVGEGT. The CDR3 reads CASSYILAGVYEQYF. CDR3 bases: TGTGCCAGCAGTTACATACTAGCGGGGGTGTACGAGCAGTACTTC.

The J gene is TRBJ1-1, the V gene TRBV6-5, with D perhaps TRBD1 (5 bases). The germline CDR1 and CDR2 sequences are MNHEY and SVGAGI. CDR3 length equals 14 residues. The germline V and J ends were trimmed by 6 bases and 1 base, with 12 bases remaining between them. CDR3 in DNA: TGTGCCAGCAGCGGGAGGACACCGAACACTGAAGCTTTCTTT. Encoded protein: CASSGRTPNTEAFF.

The genes are TRBV18 and TRBJ1-2; 9 bases are shared with TRBD1. Germline V gives CDR1 KGHSH, CDR2 LQKENI. This CDR3 has 14 amino acids. J was trimmed by 13 bases and V by 0 bases; bases with no gene match: 9. CDR3 DNA sequence: TGTGCCAGCTCACCACCGGGGGACAGGGCGCTCTCCACCTTC. Translation: CASSPPGDRALSTF.

This clone was seen a single time. V and J are TRBV5-4 and TRBJ1-1; weak D call: TRBD1 (5 bases). Trimming pared 0 bases from V and 12 bases from J, leaving 24 bases between. CDR3 size: 16 residues. Germline values: CDR1 SGHNT, CDR2 YYREEE (reference sequence). The CDR3 sequence is CASSLALGPTGSAPFF. CDR3 bases: TGTGCCAGCAGCTTGGCCTTAGGTCCAACAGGATCGGCCCCTTTCTTT. Filled out from reference TRBV5-4 and TRBJ1-1, the complete variable domain reads ETGVTQSPTHLIKTRGQQVTLRCSSQSGHNTVSWYQQALGQGPQFIFQYYREEENGRGNFPPRFSGLQFPNYSSELNVNALELDDSALYLCASSLALGPTGSAPFFGQGTRLTVV.